This is a list of T cell receptor beta chains from one sample in a study of a mutant IDH1 vaccine in newly diagnosed glioma. Libraries were prepared by immunoSEQ multiplex PCR; TCRdb keeps only in-frame clonotypes and omits some of them. The profile shows tens of thousands of clones, roughly 83% of them singletons. Their cognate antigens are unknown. The sequences come from PBMCs, collected from a glioma patient whose treatment included an IDH1 peptide vaccine. Receptors were obtained from a young woman with glioma. Some clones in this sample may be carry-over from other donors' samples. Each CDR3 is given with its conserved first and last residue. The order of the fields is CDR3 length, V gene, D gene, clone size, J gene, CDR3 DNA, CDR3 protein. A D gene is named only where the DNA matches it firmly. Clone size is shown for a subset of rows, as once, few, many or a class of expanded clone.

15	TRBV6-5	NA	NA	TRBJ1-5	TGTGCCAGCAGTTACGAGGCAGGGCTAAATCAGCCCCAGCATTTT	CASSYEAGLNQPQHF
16	TRBV19	NA	NA	TRBJ2-6	TGTGCCAGTAGTGATGGAATTAGCTCTGGGGCCAACGTCCTGACTTTC	CASSDGISSGANVLTF
14	TRBV28	TRBD1	NA	TRBJ2-7	TGTGCCAGCAGTGGCTACGGGACAGCCTACGAGCAGTACTTC	CASSGYGTAYEQYF
15	TRBV9	NA	NA	TRBJ2-1	TGTGCCAGCAGCGTAGGTGGACTGACCAGGGATGAGCAGTTCTTC	CASSVGGLTRDEQFF
13	TRBV7-2	NA	NA	TRBJ1-1	TGTGCCAGCAGCTTGGCCCCAGACCTTGAAGCTTTCTTT	CASSLAPDLEAFF
14	TRBV5-1	NA	NA	TRBJ1-1	TGCGCCAGCAGCTGGGCAGGGGAGGCGTCTGAAGCTTTCTTT	CASSWAGEASEAFF
16	TRBV7-9	TRBD1	NA	TRBJ2-1	TGTGCCAGCAGTCACTTCCGGGACAGGGGGTTTAATGAGCAGTTCTTC	CASSHFRDRGFNEQFF
13	TRBV19	NA	NA	TRBJ2-5	TGTGCCAGCCGGGCCAGGGGGGAAGAGACCCAGTACTTC	CASRARGEETQYF
14	TRBV5-6	TRBD1	NA	TRBJ1-4	TGTGCCAGCAGCACGGACAGGTCGGGTGAAAAACTGTTTTTT	CASSTDRSGEKLFF
17	TRBV5-1	TRBD2	once	TRBJ2-7	TGCGCCAGCAGCCGGGACCGAGGGACTAGCGCCTCCTACGAGCAGTACTTC	CASSRDRGTSASYEQYF
13	TRBV2	TRBD1	few	TRBJ1-5	TGTGCCAGCAGGGACAGGGCCAATCAGCCCCAGCATTTT	CASRDRANQPQHF
18	TRBV5-1	TRBD2	few	TRBJ2-3	TGCGCCAGCAGCACTGGACTAGCGGGAGTTAGAAGGACAGATACGCAGTATTTT	CASSTGLAGVRRTDTQYF
11	TRBV5-6	NA	NA	TRBJ2-1	TGTGCCAGCAGCTTCCTGAATGAGCAGTTCTTC	CASSFLNEQFF
15	TRBV28	TRBD1	NA	TRBJ1-5	TGTGCCAGCAGCAAGACAGGGGGCAGCAATCAGCCCCAGCATTTT	CASSKTGGSNQPQHF
13	TRBV2	TRBD1	NA	TRBJ1-3	TGTGCCAGCGGACGGGACAGTGGAAACACCATATATTTT	CASGRDSGNTIYF
13	TRBV6-5	NA	NA	TRBJ2-7	TGTGCCAGCAGGCGGGGCAATAGCGACGAGCAGTACTTC	CASRRGNSDEQYF
15	TRBV19	TRBD1	NA	TRBJ1-4	TGTGCCAGTAGTGCTACGGGACAGACTAATGAAAAACTGTTTTTT	CASSATGQTNEKLFF
12	TRBV28	NA	NA	TRBJ2-3	TGTGCCAGCAGTTTAGGGTCACATACGCAGTATTTT	CASSLGSHTQYF
13	TRBV5-1	NA	NA	TRBJ2-3	TGCGCCAGCAGCTTAGGAGGGGCAGATACGCAGTATTTT	CASSLGGADTQYF
15	TRBV7-8	NA	once	TRBJ2-7	TGTGCCAGCAGAAGTAGGCGAGGCAGATACTACGAGCAGTACTTC	CASRSRRGRYYEQYF
15	TRBV4-1	NA	NA	TRBJ1-5	TGCGCCAGCAGCCAAAGGGCAGGTCCGGCCCAGCCCCAGCATTTT	CASSQRAGPAQPQHF
13	TRBV5-1	NA	NA	TRBJ1-1	TGCGCCTCCCAAAGGGGCGAGAACACTGAAGCTTTCTTT	CASQRGENTEAFF